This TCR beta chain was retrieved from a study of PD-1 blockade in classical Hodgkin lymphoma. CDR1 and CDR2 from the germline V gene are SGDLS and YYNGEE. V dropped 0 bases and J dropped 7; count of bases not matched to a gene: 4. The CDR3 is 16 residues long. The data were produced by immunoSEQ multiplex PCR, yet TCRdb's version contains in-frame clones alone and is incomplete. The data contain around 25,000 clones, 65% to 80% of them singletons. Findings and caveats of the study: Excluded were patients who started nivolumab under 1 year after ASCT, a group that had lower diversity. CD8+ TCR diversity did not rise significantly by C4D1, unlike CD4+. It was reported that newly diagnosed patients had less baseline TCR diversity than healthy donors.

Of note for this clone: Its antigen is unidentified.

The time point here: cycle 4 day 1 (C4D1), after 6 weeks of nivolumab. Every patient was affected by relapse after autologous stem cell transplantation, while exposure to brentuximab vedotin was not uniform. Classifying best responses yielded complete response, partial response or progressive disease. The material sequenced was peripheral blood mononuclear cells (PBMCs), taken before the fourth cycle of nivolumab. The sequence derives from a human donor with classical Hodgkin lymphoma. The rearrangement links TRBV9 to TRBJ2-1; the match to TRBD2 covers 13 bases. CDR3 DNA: TGTGCCAGCAGCGTAGCCGTACTAGCGGGGGGGAATGAGCAGTTCTTC. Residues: CASSVAVLAGGNEQFF.